This TCR beta chain emerged from a study of cytomegalovirus exposure and HLA in healthy donors. Sequencing was performed with immunoSEQ multiplex PCR; in TCRdb, only in-frame clones are kept and a portion is missing. The sample holds over 150,000 clones, around 83% seen once. This CDR3 is built from 14 residues. Germline assignment: CDR1 LGHNT and CDR2 FRNRAP. The germline V and J ends were trimmed by 2 bases and 5 bases, with 10 bases remaining between them. Note on this clone: Its cognate antigen is unknown.

From the 120-subject validation cohort, which was separate from the roughly 620-subject first cohort, the donors were drawn. Overall study findings and caveats: The listing of roughly 160 TCR beta chains classed them as cytomegalovirus-associated.

The rearrangement uses TRBV12-5 and TRBJ1-5, with D perhaps TRBD1 (6 bases). The clonotype comes from a human donor in good health. The sequenced material came from PBMCs. CDR3 protein: CASGLTGKDQPQHF. CDR3 nucleotides: TGTGCTAGTGGTTTGACAGGGAAAGATCAGCCCCAGCATTTT.